These 24 T cell receptor beta chains came from one sample sequenced in a study of T cell responses to AZD1222 COVID-19 vaccine. Using immunoSEQ multiplex PCR, the repertoire was profiled, and TCRdb retains in-frame clones only, with some absent. Of 150,000 to 200,000 clones in the sample, about 94% were seen once. Sample: peripheral blood, taken on day 0 of AZD1222 vaccination. The receptors stem from an adult in good health.

The chain joins TRBV7-6 to TRBJ2-2; 7 bases line up with TRBD1. The germline gives CDR1 SGHVS, CDR2 FNYEAQ. CDR3 length equals 17 residues. The trim removed 2 bases at V and 2 bases at J, leaving 8 bases unmatched. CDR3 DNA: TGTGCCAGCAGCTTAAGTGGGGACAGACTAAACACCGGGGAGCTGTTTTTT. It is translated as CASSLSGDRLNTGELFF.

The chain is built from TRBV30 and TRBJ2-5, with a tentative D call TRBD1 (6 bases). CDR3 length: 15 residues. Trimming took off 1 base at V and 5 bases at J, with 17 bases between the two ends. CDR1 and CDR2 (germline): GTSNPN, SVGIG (reference sequence). The CDR3 DNA reads TGTGCCTGGAGTGCCATCCTAAGCAGGGGCGAGACCCAGTACTTC. Its translation: CAWSAILSRGETQYF.

The chain is built from TRBV2 and TRBJ1-2; possibly TRBD1 for D (6 bases). The CDR3 loop spans 13 amino acids. V lost 10 bases and J 7 bases, leaving 19 bases between the germline ends. CDR1 and CDR2 (germline): SNHLY, FYNNEI. CDR3 sequence: CATRGGAIFGYTF. CDR3 DNA sequence: TGTGCCACCCGGGGGGGGGCGATTTTTGGCTACACCTTC.

This clone was detected only once. V and J are TRBV28 and TRBJ1-4; TRBD1 is a possible D gene (5 bases). CDR1 MDHEN and CDR2 SYDVKM come from the germline V gene. V lost 7 bases and J lost 4, with 16 bases in between. CDR3 length: 15 residues. The CDR3 protein is CASTPEGHFNEKLFF. CDR3 coding DNA: TGTGCCAGCACCCCTGAGGGGCACTTTAATGAAAAACTGTTTTTT.

V is TRBV13 and J is TRBJ2-2; D is uncertain. From germline, CDR1 is PRHDT and CDR2 FYEKMQ (reference sequence). This CDR3 is built from 12 residues. V lost 7 bases, J lost 3 bases, and 6 bases lay in between. The CDR3 DNA reads TGTGCCAGCAATATATACACCGGGGAGCTGTTTTTT. Its translation: CASNIYTGELFF.

This chain connects TRBV24-1 to TRBJ2-7; TRBD1 aligns across 9 bases. The CDR3 extends over 18 amino acids. J lost 4 bases, V lost 4 bases, and 16 bases had no gene match. Germline assignment: CDR1 KGHDR and CDR2 SFDVKD. DNA of the CDR3: TGTGCCACCAGTGAAGTACCGGGAGGAGACAGGGGGGCGTACGAGCAGTACTTC. Encoded protein: CATSEVPGGDRGAYEQYF.

In its sample, this clone was seen once. The V and J genes are TRBV5-6 and TRBJ2-1, with 10 bases fitting TRBD2. Germline V lookup: CDR1 SGHDT, CDR2 YYEEEE. Losses at the gene ends were 0 bases for V and 7 bases for J; bases not matched to a gene: 4. This CDR3 region has 15 residues. The CDR3 DNA reads as TGTGCCAGCAGCTTGGGTCTAGCGGGAGATAATGAGCAGTTCTTC. Amino acids: CASSLGLAGDNEQFF.

The chain is built from TRBV30 and TRBJ1-4; D ambiguous. CDR3 length: 14 residues. V was clipped by 0 bases and J by 8 bases, with 13 bases between them. Germline CDR1 is GTSNPN and CDR2 is SVGIG (reference sequence). DNA for the CDR3: TGTGCCTGGAGTGTCACCCCACTGGAGGAAAAACTGTTTTTT. It yields the protein CAWSVTPLEEKLFF.

The chain is built from TRBV27 and TRBJ2-2, with D unclear. The CDR3 sequence is 14 residues long. Germline V gene sequence: CDR1 MNHEY, CDR2 SMNVEV (reference sequence). V lost 7 bases to trimming and J lost 6 bases, with 15 bases between them. The CDR3 region has the DNA TGTGCCAGCACCATGACCCCGTTTGCCGGGGAGCTGTTTTTT. Protein product: CASTMTPFAGELFF.

The chain employs TRBV19 and TRBJ1-3; D unclear. CDR1 is LNHDA and CDR2 is SQIVND in the germline V gene (reference sequence). Trimming removed 4 bases from V and 3 bases from J, with 13 bases in between. The CDR3 has 15 residues. The CDR3 reads CASSTPAGRGNTIYF. CDR3 DNA: TGTGCCAGTAGTACCCCGGCGGGCCGTGGAAACACCATATATTTT.

The chain carries TRBV15 and TRBJ1-1; no clear D. The CDR3 has 15 amino acids. The V end was cut by 3 bases, the J end by 5 bases, with 16 bases between. The germline V gene has CDR1 LNHNV and CDR2 YYDKDF (reference sequence). CDR3 nucleotides: TGTGCCACCAGCAGCAACATCCTCGGCCTAACTGAAGCTTTCTTT. It yields the protein CATSSNILGLTEAFF.

The V gene is TRBV2, the J gene TRBJ1-1; D not certain. There are 13 residues in the CDR3. With 4 bases removed from V and 3 bases from J, the gap between germline ends came to 9 bases. Germline CDR1 SNHLY, CDR2 FYNNEI. CDR3 nucleotide sequence: TGTGCCAGCAGTGTTTCGGTCTACACTGAAGCTTTCTTT. It is translated as CASSVSVYTEAFF.

The chain links TRBV5-4 to TRBJ2-3, with 8 nucleotides matching TRBD1. The germline V gene has CDR1 SGHNT and CDR2 YYREEE (reference sequence). V shed 4 bases, J shed 5 bases, and the junction held 12 bases outside the gene matches. This CDR3 region has 16 residues. The DNA for the CDR3 is TGTGCCAGCAGCACCCCGGACAGGGATCTTGTAGATACGCAGTATTTT. This codes for CASSTPDRDLVDTQYF.

This sequence joins TRBV19 and TRBJ2-7; 10 bases fit TRBD2. The CDR3 is 13 amino acids. J lost 7 bases, V lost 8 bases, and 8 bases had no gene match. Per the germline V gene, CDR1 is LNHDA and CDR2 is SQIVND (reference sequence). CDR3 in DNA: TGTGCCAGTGAGGGACTAGCGAACTCTGAGCAGTACTTC. This translates into CASEGLANSEQYF.

The chain combines TRBV2 with TRBJ2-1; 10 bases match TRBD2. With 5 bases clipped from V and 1 base from J, the junction kept 2 bases outside the gene matches. The CDR3 runs 15 residues. In germline, CDR1 is SNHLY, CDR2 FYNNEI. CDR3 in DNA: TGTGCCAGCAGTCAGACTAGCGGGTCCTACAATGAGCAGTTCTTC. This sequence encodes CASSQTSGSYNEQFF.

The V and J genes are TRBV19 and TRBJ2-3; 9 bases match TRBD2. This CDR3 has 15 residues. With 2 bases clipped from V and 4 bases from J, the junction kept 4 bases outside the gene matches. Germline CDR1 LNHDA, CDR2 SQIVND (reference sequence). CDR3 nucleotides: TGTGCCAGTAGTATACTGGCGGGAGGGGCAGATACGCAGTATTTT. Translation gives CASSILAGGADTQYF.

This rearrangement joins TRBV19 to TRBJ2-1, with 11 bases aligning to TRBD2. In germline, CDR1 is LNHDA, CDR2 SQIVND (reference sequence). This CDR3 is 17 amino acids long. V lost 3 bases, J lost 2 bases, and 6 bases stayed unmatched. The CDR3 nucleotides are TGTGCCAGTAGTATTGGGCTAGCGGGAGGCCCCTACAATGAGCAGTTCTTC. It encodes CASSIGLAGGPYNEQFF.

This sequence joins TRBV7-3 and TRBJ2-2, with unresolved D. Per germline, CDR1 SGHTA and CDR2 FQGTGA. This CDR3 is built from 12 residues. Trimming removed 2 bases at V and 6 bases at J, with 4 bases between. The CDR3 region is CASSLYAGELFF. The CDR3 bases are TGTGCCAGCAGCTTATATGCCGGGGAGCTGTTTTTT.

V and J are TRBV27 and TRBJ2-1; 8 bases line up with TRBD2. Per germline, CDR1 MNHEY and CDR2 SMNVEV (reference sequence). CDR3 size: 16 residues. V gave up 3 bases and J gave up 3 bases; unmatched junction bases: 7. CDR3 sequence: CASSFRAGEVYNEQFF. CDR3 coding DNA: TGTGCCAGCAGTTTCAGAGCGGGAGAGGTCTACAATGAGCAGTTCTTC.

The rearrangement links TRBV5-1 to TRBJ2-2; 9 bases map to TRBD2. The CDR3 consists of 18 residues. Germline V CDR1 and CDR2: SGHRS, YFSETQ. Germline trimming cut 4 bases from V and 5 bases from J; bases unmatched to any gene: 15. CDR3 in DNA: TGCGCCAGCAGCCCATCGGCGGCTAGCGGGGTTAGAACCGGGGAGCTGTTTTTT. It encodes CASSPSAASGVRTGELFF.

The chain recombines TRBV5-1 with TRBJ2-7; TRBD2 matches at 12 bases. V dropped 4 bases and J dropped 6; count of bases not matched to a gene: 11. This CDR3 has 16 residues. Per germline, CDR1 SGHRS and CDR2 YFSETQ. The CDR3 here is CASSPPLAGGGTEQYF. Here the CDR3 DNA reads TGCGCCAGCAGCCCGCCGCTAGCGGGAGGGGGTACCGAGCAGTACTTC.

This chain links TRBV28 with TRBJ1-1; D remains unclear. Deletions cut 3 bases from V and 4 bases from J, with 9 bases between. Germline CDR1 is MDHEN and CDR2 is SYDVKM. CDR3 size: 13 residues. The CDR3 nucleotides are TGTGCCAGCAGTTTGGTGGGCTTCACTGAAGCTTTCTTT. This encodes CASSLVGFTEAFF.

This rearrangement joins TRBV14 to TRBJ2-7; no clear D. CDR3 length equals 12 residues. CDR1 and CDR2 from the germline V gene are SGHDN and FVKESK. Trimming stripped 0 bases from V and 10 bases from J, with 10 bases between. The CDR3 sequence is CASSQDGFTQYF. CDR3 nucleotides: TGTGCCAGCAGCCAAGACGGGTTTACTCAGTACTTC.

Comment on this clone: Germline is not matched at one junction end, which may reflect a read error. V is TRBV7-7 and J is TRBJ2-2; TRBD1 matches 8 bases. This CDR3 has 16 residues. In germline, CDR1 is SSHAT, CDR2 FNYEAQ (reference sequence). The CDR3 sequence: CASSTRRTGLPGELFF. CDR3 in DNA: TGTGCTAGCAGCACTCGGAGGACAGGGTTACCCGGGGAGCTGTTTTTT.